This is a list of T cell receptor beta chains from one sample in a study of cytomegalovirus exposure and HLA in healthy donors. TCRdb keeps only in-frame clones here, not all; method: immunoSEQ multiplex PCR. The sample has more than 45,000 clones, roughly 94% seen once. What was sequenced was PBMCs. The receptor source for this set is a young man in good health and CMV-seronegative. Each CDR3 is given with its conserved first and last residue. Fields, in order: D gene, clone size, J gene, V gene, CDR3 DNA, CDR3 protein. The D gene is left open where the match is weak. For some rows the clone size is stated as once, few or many, or as a class when expanded; others skip it.

d_gene: TRBD1
abundance: .
j_gene: TRBJ2-2
v_gene: TRBV5-6
CDR3nt: TGTGCCAGCAGCTTCTGGGCGCAGGGGGCATCCACCGGGGAGCTGTTTTTT
CDR3aa: CASSFWAQGASTGELFF

d_gene: TRBD1
abundance: .
j_gene: TRBJ1-2
v_gene: TRBV7-2
CDR3nt: TGTGCCAGCAGCAGGACAGGGGACTATGGCTACACCTTC
CDR3aa: CASSRTGDYGYTF

d_gene: TRBD2
abundance: .
j_gene: TRBJ2-1
v_gene: TRBV7-3
CDR3nt: TGTGCCAGCAGCGGAGTAGCGGGGGAGTGGGAGCAGTTCTTC
CDR3aa: CASSGVAGEWEQFF

d_gene: .
abundance: .
j_gene: TRBJ2-2
v_gene: TRBV9
CDR3nt: TGTGCCAGCAGCGTGGGGGGACTGCGGAACACCGGGGAGCTGTTTTTT
CDR3aa: CASSVGGLRNTGELFF

d_gene: TRBD1
abundance: .
j_gene: TRBJ1-2
v_gene: TRBV29-1
CDR3nt: TGCAGCGTTGAAGGACAGGGGTTGTACACCTTC
CDR3aa: CSVEGQGLYTF

d_gene: .
abundance: .
j_gene: TRBJ2-7
v_gene: TRBV14
CDR3nt: TGTGCCAGCAGCCAATCGTCCCGCTGGGGCGTCGAGCAGTACTTC
CDR3aa: CASSQSSRWGVEQYF

d_gene: TRBD2
abundance: few
j_gene: TRBJ2-3
v_gene: TRBV19
CDR3nt: TGTGCCAGTAGTCTCCGGGGGGTGGGCACAGATACGCAGTATTTT
CDR3aa: CASSLRGVGTDTQYF

d_gene: .
abundance: .
j_gene: TRBJ1-5
v_gene: TRBV7-6
CDR3nt: TGTGCCAGCAGCTTAGGGGGGGGGTGGCCCCAGCATTTT
CDR3aa: CASSLGGGWPQHF

d_gene: .
abundance: few
j_gene: TRBJ2-7
v_gene: TRBV5-3
CDR3nt: TGTGCCAGAAGCCTTGTGCTAGCCAGATTTTCTTTGGTGCACTACGAGCAGTACTTC
CDR3aa: CARSLVLARFSLVHYEQYF

d_gene: TRBD1
abundance: .
j_gene: TRBJ2-7
v_gene: TRBV4-2
CDR3nt: TGTGCCAGCAGCCAAGCGGACAGGGGGATAGACGAGCAGTACTTC
CDR3aa: CASSQADRGIDEQYF

d_gene: .
abundance: .
j_gene: TRBJ2-7
v_gene: TRBV14
CDR3nt: TGTGCCAGCAGCCAAGATATGCGGGCCTACGAGCAGTACTTC
CDR3aa: CASSQDMRAYEQYF

d_gene: .
abundance: .
j_gene: TRBJ2-7
v_gene: TRBV28
CDR3nt: TGTGCCAGCAGTTTGTCGGCAGAAGGGAGATACGAGCAGTACTTC
CDR3aa: CASSLSAEGRYEQYF

d_gene: .
abundance: .
j_gene: TRBJ2-1
v_gene: TRBV6-5
CDR3nt: TGTGCCAGCTGCTTAAGGGGCCCTCTCTACAATGAGCAGTTCTTC
CDR3aa: CASCLRGPLYNEQFF

d_gene: .
abundance: .
j_gene: TRBJ1-3
v_gene: TRBV11-2
CDR3nt: TGTGCCAGCAGCGCTACCGGAAACACCATATATTTT
CDR3aa: CASSATGNTIYF

d_gene: TRBD2
abundance: .
j_gene: TRBJ2-3
v_gene: TRBV2
CDR3nt: TGTGCCAGCATTGCGGGAGAAGGGACAGATACGCAGTATTTT
CDR3aa: CASIAGEGTDTQYF

d_gene: TRBD1
abundance: .
j_gene: TRBJ1-2
v_gene: TRBV9
CDR3nt: TGTGCCAGCAGCGATAACAGGGGCCCTTATGGCTACACCTTC
CDR3aa: CASSDNRGPYGYTF

d_gene: .
abundance: .
j_gene: TRBJ1-1
v_gene: TRBV6-5
CDR3nt: TGTGCCAGCAGACACGAGGGTGCGGCGAGCACTGAAGCTTTCTTT
CDR3aa: CASRHEGAASTEAFF

d_gene: TRBD1
abundance: .
j_gene: TRBJ1-1
v_gene: TRBV14
CDR3nt: TGTGCCAGCAGCCCGTTATCGACAGGGAACGCTGAAGCTTTCTTT
CDR3aa: CASSPLSTGNAEAFF

d_gene: TRBD2
abundance: .
j_gene: TRBJ2-3
v_gene: TRBV5-1
CDR3nt: TGCGCCAGCAGCTTGGAGATAGCGGGAGGGCCAGAGGCGCAGTATTTT
CDR3aa: CASSLEIAGGPEAQYF

d_gene: .
abundance: .
j_gene: TRBJ1-2
v_gene: TRBV28
CDR3nt: TGTGCCAGCAGCCCCGGGAGGAACTATGGCTACACCTTC
CDR3aa: CASSPGRNYGYTF

d_gene: TRBD2
abundance: .
j_gene: TRBJ2-1
v_gene: TRBV5-1
CDR3nt: TGCGCCAGCAGCCCTAGCGGGAGGGCCATAAATGAGCAGTTCTTC
CDR3aa: CASSPSGRAINEQFF

d_gene: .
abundance: .
j_gene: TRBJ1-5
v_gene: TRBV19
CDR3nt: TGTGCCAGTAGTATAACGGGGTCGAGCAATCAGCCCCAGCATTTT
CDR3aa: CASSITGSSNQPQHF

d_gene: .
abundance: .
j_gene: TRBJ1-2
v_gene: TRBV5-5
CDR3nt: TGTGCCAGCAGCTTGGAAGGGATGGGAGGACTTGGCTACACCTTC
CDR3aa: CASSLEGMGGLGYTF

d_gene: TRBD2
abundance: .
j_gene: TRBJ2-3
v_gene: TRBV6-4
CDR3nt: TGTGCCAGCAGTGTTTTAGCGGGGGGTAGCACAGATACGCAGTATTTT
CDR3aa: CASSVLAGGSTDTQYF

d_gene: TRBD2
abundance: .
j_gene: TRBJ2-7
v_gene: TRBV7-2
CDR3nt: TGTGCCAGCAGAGAGCTAGCGGGAGTGGGGGAGCAGTACTTC
CDR3aa: CASRELAGVGEQYF

d_gene: .
abundance: once
j_gene: TRBJ2-7
v_gene: TRBV6-5
CDR3nt: TGTGCCAGCAGTTACTCCTTCGCCAGGGCGGACTACGAGCAGTACTTC
CDR3aa: CASSYSFARADYEQYF

d_gene: TRBD2
abundance: .
j_gene: TRBJ2-7
v_gene: TRBV19
CDR3nt: TGTGCCAGTCGGCCGCGGGGGATTAACTACGAGCAGTACTTC
CDR3aa: CASRPRGINYEQYF

d_gene: .
abundance: .
j_gene: TRBJ1-1
v_gene: TRBV25-1
CDR3nt: TGTGCCAGCAGTGATCGCAGGGACACTGAAGCTTTCTTT
CDR3aa: CASSDRRDTEAFF

d_gene: TRBD1
abundance: few
j_gene: TRBJ1-2
v_gene: TRBV6-1
CDR3nt: TGTGCCAGCAGTCCTACAGGGGACTATGGCTACACCTTC
CDR3aa: CASSPTGDYGYTF

d_gene: TRBD1
abundance: .
j_gene: TRBJ2-5
v_gene: TRBV7-2
CDR3nt: TGTGCCAGCAGCTTGGACAGGGAGGAGACCCAGTACTTC
CDR3aa: CASSLDREETQYF

d_gene: TRBD2
abundance: .
j_gene: TRBJ2-7
v_gene: TRBV5-4
CDR3nt: TGTGCCAGCAGCTTGGCCGGACTAGCGGGAGGTTACGAGCAGTACTTC
CDR3aa: CASSLAGLAGGYEQYF